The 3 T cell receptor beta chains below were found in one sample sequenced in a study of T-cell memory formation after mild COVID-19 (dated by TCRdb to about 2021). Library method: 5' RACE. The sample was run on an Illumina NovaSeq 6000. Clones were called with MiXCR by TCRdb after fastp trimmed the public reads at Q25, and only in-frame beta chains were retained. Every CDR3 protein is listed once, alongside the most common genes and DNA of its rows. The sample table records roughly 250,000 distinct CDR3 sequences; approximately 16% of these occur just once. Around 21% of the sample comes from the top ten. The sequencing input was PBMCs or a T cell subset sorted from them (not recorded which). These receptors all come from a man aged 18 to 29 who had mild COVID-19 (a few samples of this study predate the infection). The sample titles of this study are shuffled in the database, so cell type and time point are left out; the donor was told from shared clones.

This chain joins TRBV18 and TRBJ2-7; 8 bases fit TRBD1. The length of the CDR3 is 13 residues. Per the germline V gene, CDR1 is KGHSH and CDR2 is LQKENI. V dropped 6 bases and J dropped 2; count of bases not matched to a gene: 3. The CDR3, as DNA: TGTGCCAGCTCGGGGGACAGGACCTACGAGCAGTACTTC. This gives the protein CASSGDRTYEQYF.

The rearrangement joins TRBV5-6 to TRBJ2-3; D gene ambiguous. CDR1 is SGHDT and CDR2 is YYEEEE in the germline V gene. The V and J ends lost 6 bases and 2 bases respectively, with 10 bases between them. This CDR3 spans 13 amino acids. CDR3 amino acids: CASNYMITDTQYF. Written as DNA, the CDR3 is TGTGCCAGCAATTATATGATCACAGATACGCAGTATTTT.

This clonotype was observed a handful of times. CDR3 DNA sequence: TGTGCCAGCAGGGTGGCGGGGGGAGTTTCCTACGAGCAGTACTTC. Translation: CASRVAGGVSYEQYF. The chain joins TRBV6-5 to TRBJ2-7, with 8 bases identical to TRBD2. Germline CDR1 MNHEY, CDR2 SVGAGI. The length of the CDR3 is 15 residues. V shed 6 bases and J 1 base; nucleotides not matched to a gene: 8.